This record looks at one T cell receptor beta chain sequence and its context. Its cognate antigen has yet to be identified. No much larger clone is present one base from it, and per-base qualities are unavailable. The germline V gene provides CDR1 SGHDT and CDR2 YYEEEE. The CDR3 numbers 15 residues from cysteine through phenylalanine. Only the CDR3 DNA is retained, 45 bases long and in frame from the first base. V loses 3 bases, J loses 9 bases, and the germline ends lie 16 bases apart. Each donor gave one peripheral blood draw, approximately 110 mL on average, collected into heparinised tubes. A BD FACSAria II was used to sort naive, central memory, regulatory and stem cell-like memory CD4+ T cells with a panel that included CD45RO, CCR7, CD25, CD127, CD95 and CD27. Purity was above 95% for every sorted population. PBMCs were separated immediately by Lymphoprep density gradient centrifugation and were stained directly, without being cultured. So that batch effects would be minimized, each experiment stained and sorted samples in pairs, pairing one healthy donor with one patient.

The data stem from a study of beta chain features in type 1 diabetes (dated by TCRdb to 2017 to 2018). Some background on the complete study: Mean age, gender distribution, total cell number and subset yield did not differ between patients and healthy donors. Across all samples, about 110 million sorted cells were examined, and cell number per subset correlated strongly with RNA yield. Regulatory and stem cell-like memory subsets were isolated from only 8 patients and about eight healthy donors, whereas naive and central memory subsets came from all 30 or so donors. In the study, recently diagnosed type 1 diabetes patients and matched healthy donors were compared on the TCRB repertoires of their sorted circulating CD4+ T cell subsets.

The entire isolated RNA was reverse transcribed using the High Capacity cDNA Reverse Transcription Kit, and thus expressed TCRB transcripts were sequenced. Deep immunoSEQ sequencing was applied to naive, central memory and regulatory T cell samples, giving an average of roughly 3.5 million total reads per sample. Sorted cells were lysed in RLT buffer, and RNA was extracted using DNase-treated RNeasy Micro or Mini kits according to cell number. To prevent cross-contamination, each cell subset was processed individually, whereas patient and healthy donor samples were processed jointly. The immunoSEQ multiplex PCR was used to amplify TCRB sequences from cDNA, yielding 87-bp fragments that span the CDR3 region. The amplicons were sequenced using the Illumina HiSeq platform. The study's own analysis went as follows. PCR bias was computationally corrected using synthetic template baselines, reads within Hamming distance 2 were collapsed, and singletons that could not be merged were discarded. By aligning reads against IMGT, V, D and J genes, CDR3 length, and insertions or deletions at six rearrangement sites were assigned. Within each subset, clonotype counts were normalized to the number of sorted cells before true diversity and Gini coefficients were calculated with the tcR R package. The overlap coefficient, calculated on TCRB nucleotide sequences, was used to quantify repertoire sharing. Here the immuneACCESS table is served through TCRdb, limited to in-frame sequences with V and J called. Missing clones are a known gap in these copies; in checked studies unresolved V genes cover under half, and the rest lacks a known reason. That table gives V, J and clone size, and the DNA gave D and trimming. The sample yields around 320,000 clones; around 15% were counted once. The leading ten clones occupy 5.5% to 7.5% of the sample.

Summary of the overall study and its limitations: At VDJ recombination sites, type 1 diabetes patients had fewer insertions and more deleted nucleotides, which implies abnormalities in thymic rearrangement. Type 1 diabetes patients showed a moderate but significant shortening of TCRB CDR3 length in all four CD4+ subsets. Naive, central memory and regulatory TCRB repertoires appeared more similar among patients than among healthy donors. Shorter templates might have been favored by PCR, but patient and control samples were amplified and corrected together, so both groups would have been affected equally by any skew. Because cDNA rather than genomic DNA was sequenced, highly expressing activated cells could have been over-represented, although no difference in activation and CD3 levels was found between groups. Because small numbers of individuals were included in the HLA sub-analyses, any influence of HLA type on TCRB rearrangement was left unresolved.

The sequence joins TRBV5-6 to TRBJ1-6; TRBD1 is perhaps the D gene, given 5 matching bases. The sequence derives from a young man in good health. Sequencing was performed on central memory CD4+ T cells from blood. The bases are TGTGCCAGCAGCTCTGGCCAGGGAAGAACTTCACCCCTCCACTTT. Translation gives CASSSGQGRTSPLHF. The variable domain in full, with residues beyond the CDR3 obtained from the reference TRBV5-6 and TRBJ1-6 genes, is DAGVTQSPTHLIKTRGQQVTLRCSPKSGHDTVSWYQQALGQGPQFIFQYYEEEERQRGNFPDRFSGHQFPNYSSELNVNALLLGDSALYLCASSSGQGRTSPLHFGNGTRLTVT.